This T cell receptor (beta chain) was documented in a study of T-cell memory formation after mild COVID-19. Study-level results: Some clones that responded turned up in pre-infection memory, which suggests that cross-reactive memory joined in. A second wave expanding day 15 to 37 was CD4+-biased; contracting clones were balanced.

This clonotype was seen more than once but under ten times. Its antigen is as yet unknown. The germline V and J ends were trimmed by 8 bases and 5 bases, with 21 bases remaining between them. Germline lookup yields CDR1 SNHLY and CDR2 FYNNEI. This CDR3 region has 15 residues. With constant-segment primers, 5'RACE yielded cDNA libraries of TCR alpha and TCR beta that carried sample barcodes and UMIs. In TCRdb, the 5' RACE reads were re-called with MiXCR into one record per CDR3 protein. This table has hundreds of thousands of distinct CDR3 sequences, approximately 7.6% appearing once. The sequencing sample was made of PBMCs or a T cell subset sorted from them (not recorded which). This sequence originates from a young man who had mild COVID-19 (a few samples of this study predate the infection). Cell type and time point are not known. The chain uses TRBV2 and TRBJ2-5; D is unresolved. The CDR3 DNA reads TGTGCCAGCTTTGTCGGACGGTTGGTGAGGGAGACCCAGTACTTC. It translates to CASFVGRLVRETQYF.